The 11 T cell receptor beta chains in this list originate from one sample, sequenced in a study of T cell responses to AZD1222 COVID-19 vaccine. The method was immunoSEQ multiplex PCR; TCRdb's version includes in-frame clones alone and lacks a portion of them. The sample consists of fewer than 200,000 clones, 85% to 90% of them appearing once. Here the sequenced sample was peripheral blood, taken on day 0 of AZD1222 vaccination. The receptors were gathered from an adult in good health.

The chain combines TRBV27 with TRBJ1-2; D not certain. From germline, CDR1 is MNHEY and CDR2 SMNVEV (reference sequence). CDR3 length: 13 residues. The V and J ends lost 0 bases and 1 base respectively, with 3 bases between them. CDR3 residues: CASSLSLNYGYTF. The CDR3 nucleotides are TGTGCCAGCAGTTTATCTCTTAACTATGGCTACACCTTC.

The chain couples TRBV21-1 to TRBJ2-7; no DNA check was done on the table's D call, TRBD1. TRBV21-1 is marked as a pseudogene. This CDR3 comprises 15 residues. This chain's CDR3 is CASSKGTGGGYEQYF. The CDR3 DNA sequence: TGTGCCAGCAGCAAAGGGACAGGGGGCGGCTACGAGCAGTACTTC.

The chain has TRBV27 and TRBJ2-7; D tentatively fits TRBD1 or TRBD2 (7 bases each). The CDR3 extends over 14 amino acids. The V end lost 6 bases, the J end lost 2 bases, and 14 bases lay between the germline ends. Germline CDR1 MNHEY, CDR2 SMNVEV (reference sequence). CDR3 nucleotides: TGTGCCAGCAGCCAAGCGGGGACAGCCTACGAGCAGTACTTC. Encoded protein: CASSQAGTAYEQYF.

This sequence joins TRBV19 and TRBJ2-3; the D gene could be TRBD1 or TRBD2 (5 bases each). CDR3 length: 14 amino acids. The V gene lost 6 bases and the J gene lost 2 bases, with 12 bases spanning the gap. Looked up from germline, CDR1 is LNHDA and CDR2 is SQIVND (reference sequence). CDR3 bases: TGTGCCAGTAGGGAGGTGGGGCACACAGATACGCAGTATTTT. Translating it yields CASREVGHTDTQYF.

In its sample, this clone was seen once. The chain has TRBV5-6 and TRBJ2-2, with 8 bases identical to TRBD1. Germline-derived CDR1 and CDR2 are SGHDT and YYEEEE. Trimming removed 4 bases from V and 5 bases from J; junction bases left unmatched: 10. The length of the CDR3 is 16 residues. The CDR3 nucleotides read TGTGCCAGCAGCCCTTACGGGGGACAGGCAACCGGGGAGCTGTTTTTT. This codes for CASSPYGGQATGELFF.

CDR3 DNA: TGTGCCAGCAGCTTAGGGAGTTATAGCAATCAGCCCCAGCATTTT. Encoded protein: CASSLGSYSNQPQHF. This chain links TRBV7-4 with TRBJ1-5, with no clear D. V was cut by 1 base and J by 0 bases, with 7 bases left in between. This CDR3 has 15 amino acids. Germline loops: CDR1 SGHVT, CDR2 SQSDAQ. The whole variable domain, remainder taken from reference TRBV7-4 and TRBJ1-5, is GAGVSQSPRYKVAKRGRDVALRCDSISGHVTLYWYRQTLGQGSEVLTYSQSDAQRDKSGRPSGRFSAERPERSVSTLKIQRTEQGDSAVYLCASSLGSYSNQPQHFGDGTRLSIL.

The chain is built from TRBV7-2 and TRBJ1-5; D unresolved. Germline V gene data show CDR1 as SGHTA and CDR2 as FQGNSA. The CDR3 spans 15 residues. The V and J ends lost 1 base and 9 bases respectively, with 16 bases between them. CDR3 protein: CASSLDRGGLRPQHF. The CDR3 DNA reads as TGTGCCAGCAGCTTAGATCGGGGAGGGTTGCGGCCCCAGCATTTT.

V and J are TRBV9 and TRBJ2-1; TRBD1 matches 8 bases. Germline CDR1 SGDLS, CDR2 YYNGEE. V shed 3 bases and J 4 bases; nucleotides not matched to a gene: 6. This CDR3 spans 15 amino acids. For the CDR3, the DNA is TGTGCCAGCAGCGACCGGGACAGGACTTACAATGAGCAGTTCTTC. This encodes CASSDRDRTYNEQFF.

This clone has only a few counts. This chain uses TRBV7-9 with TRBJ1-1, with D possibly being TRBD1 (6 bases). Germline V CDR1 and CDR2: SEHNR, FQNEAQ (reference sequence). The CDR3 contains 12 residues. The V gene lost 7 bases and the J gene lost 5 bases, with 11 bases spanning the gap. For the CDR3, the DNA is TGTGCCAGCATCTCCGGACAGACTGAAGCTTTCTTT. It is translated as CASISGQTEAFF.

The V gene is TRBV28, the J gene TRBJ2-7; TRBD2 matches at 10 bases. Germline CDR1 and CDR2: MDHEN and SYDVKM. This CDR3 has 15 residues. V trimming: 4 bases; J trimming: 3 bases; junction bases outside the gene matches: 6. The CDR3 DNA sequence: TGTGCCAGCAGTTCCCGGACTAGCGGATACTACGAGCAGTACTTC. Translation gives CASSSRTSGYYEQYF.

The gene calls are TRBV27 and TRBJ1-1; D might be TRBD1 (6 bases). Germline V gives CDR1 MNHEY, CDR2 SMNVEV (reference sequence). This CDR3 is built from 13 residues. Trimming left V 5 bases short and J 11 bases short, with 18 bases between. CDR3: CASSPLEGGSAFF. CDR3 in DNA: TGTGCCAGCAGTCCGCTCGAGGGGGGATCGGCTTTCTTT.